One sample yielded the 17 T cell receptor beta chains listed below, sequenced in a study of blood T cell repertoires in COVID-19. Assay: immunoSEQ multiplex PCR; the TCRdb copy retains only in-frame clones and omits some. The table has 100,000 or so clones, more than 70% seen once. Sequencing was performed on peripheral blood. The receptors shown here come from a woman older than 75 with acute or convalescent COVID-19.

The chain carries TRBV5-1 and TRBJ1-2, with a possible D match to TRBD1 (6 bases). The CDR3 extends over 14 amino acids. Trimming removed 0 bases at V and 0 bases at J, with 6 bases between. The germline V gene has CDR1 SGHRS and CDR2 YFSETQ. In DNA, the CDR3 is TGCGCCAGCAGCTTGGGACAGGCTAACTATGGCTACACCTTC. Protein: CASSLGQANYGYTF.

Only a few counts were recorded for this clone. The chain employs TRBV28 and TRBJ1-1, with D hard to call. The germline V gene has CDR1 MDHEN and CDR2 SYDVKM. Trimming cost V 2 bases and J 5 bases, with 12 bases left between them. The CDR3 sequence is 14 residues long. CDR3 region: CASSLGSRGTEAFF. CDR3 nucleotides: TGTGCCAGCAGTTTAGGCTCTCGGGGAACTGAAGCTTTCTTT.

CDR3 coding DNA: TGTGCCAGTAGGCGAGAACTGAACACTGAAGCTTTCTTT. Amino acids: CASRRELNTEAFF. The chain employs TRBV19 and TRBJ1-1; D remains unclear. Per germline, CDR1 LNHDA and CDR2 SQIVND (reference sequence). The CDR3 covers 13 residues. Trimming pared 6 bases from V and 0 bases from J, leaving 8 bases between.

The chain has TRBV5-4 and TRBJ2-7; TRBD2 matches at 11 bases. This CDR3 comprises 16 residues. From germline, CDR1 is SGHNT and CDR2 YYREEE (reference sequence). J gave up 1 base and V 4 bases, and 7 bases lay outside the gene matches. The CDR3: CASSPISGGASYEQYF. The CDR3 bases are TGTGCCAGCAGCCCGATTAGCGGGGGGGCGTCCTACGAGCAGTACTTC.

The V and J genes are TRBV11-2 and TRBJ1-3, with D maybe TRBD1 (6 bases). The CDR3 consists of 15 residues. V lost 3 bases and J 0 bases, leaving 9 bases between the germline ends. In germline, CDR1 is SGHAT, CDR2 FQNNGV. The CDR3 sequence is CASSLDSSSGNTIYF. The DNA for the CDR3 is TGTGCCAGCAGCTTGGACAGTTCCTCTGGAAACACCATATATTTT.

The table lists this clone with a count of one. V usage is TRBV19 and J usage is TRBJ1-1; 11 positions agree with TRBD1. The CDR3 is 16 residues long. Germline lookup yields CDR1 LNHDA and CDR2 SQIVND (reference sequence). Trimming cost V 3 bases and J 3 bases; bases outside gene matches: 6. CDR3 coding DNA: TGTGCCAGTAGTATGGGACGGGACAGGGGGGACACTGAAGCTTTCTTT. Its protein product is CASSMGRDRGDTEAFF.

The gene calls are TRBV19 and TRBJ2-3; 8 bases agree with TRBD1. The ends lost 7 bases at V and 2 bases at J; junction bases unmatched: 5. This CDR3 comprises 14 residues. In germline, CDR1 is LNHDA, CDR2 SQIVND (reference sequence). CDR3 DNA: TGTGCCAGTACCGGGACAGGTCACACAGATACGCAGTATTTT. Amino acid sequence: CASTGTGHTDTQYF.

V gene TRBV28 combines with J gene TRBJ1-2; TRBD1 is a possible D gene (5 bases). The CDR3 length is 13 residues. Deletions cut 3 bases from V and 2 bases from J, with 7 bases between. Per germline, CDR1 MDHEN and CDR2 SYDVKM. This chain's CDR3 is CASSFQGNYGYTF. In DNA form, the CDR3 reads TGTGCCAGCAGTTTTCAGGGAAACTATGGCTACACCTTC.

Only one count was recorded for this clone. This chain uses TRBV5-1 with TRBJ2-3, with TRBD2 matching over 13 bases. J was trimmed by 5 bases and V by 4 bases; bases with no gene match: 7. CDR1 is SGHRS and CDR2 is YFSETQ in the germline V gene. The CDR3 contains 16 residues. CDR3 sequence reads: CASSLSGTSGVDTQYF. DNA of the CDR3: TGCGCCAGCAGCCTGTCCGGGACTAGCGGGGTAGATACGCAGTATTTT.

This clone showed up just a few times. V and J are TRBV2 and TRBJ1-2, with no clear D. Deletions cut 4 bases from V and 0 bases from J, with 9 bases between. CDR1 is SNHLY, CDR2 FYNNEI, per germline. The CDR3 is 14 amino acids. In DNA, the CDR3 is TGTGCCAGCAGTGGGCAGATACCTAACTATGGCTACACCTTC. This codes for CASSGQIPNYGYTF.

V and J are TRBV30 and TRBJ1-6; no clear D gene. Trimming left V 0 bases short and J 10 bases short, with 10 bases between. The germline CDR1 and CDR2 sequences are GTSNPN and SVGIG (reference sequence). This CDR3 has 13 amino acids. CDR3 DNA sequence: TGTGCCTGGAGTGTCGAAGGGAGGTCACCCCTCCACTTT. Its translation: CAWSVEGRSPLHF.

The V and J genes are TRBV19 and TRBJ2-2; D possibly corresponds to TRBD1 (6 bases). The germline V and J ends were trimmed by 10 bases and 3 bases, with 15 bases remaining between them. The CDR3 has 14 amino acids. CDR1 is LNHDA, CDR2 SQIVND, per germline (reference sequence). The CDR3: CATETGRDTGELFF. The CDR3 region has the DNA TGTGCCACCGAGACAGGCCGGGACACCGGGGAGCTGTTTTTT.

The J gene is TRBJ1-4, the V gene TRBV7-2; 9 bases match TRBD1. Losses at the gene ends were 5 bases for V and 5 bases for J; bases not matched to a gene: 6. CDR3 length equals 15 residues. CDR1 SGHTA and CDR2 FQGNSA come from the germline V gene. The CDR3 here is CASSRTGAHNEKLFF. CDR3 DNA: TGTGCCAGCAGCAGGACAGGGGCCCACAATGAAAAACTGTTTTTT.

The V gene is TRBV19, the J gene TRBJ2-1; TRBD2 might be the D (5 bases). This CDR3 comprises 13 residues. V was cut by 3 bases and J by 6 bases, with 9 bases left in between. Germline-derived CDR1 and CDR2 are LNHDA and SQIVND (reference sequence). CDR3 region: CASSIPDFNEQFF. CDR3 bases: TGTGCCAGTAGTATCCCGGACTTCAATGAGCAGTTCTTC. The full variable domain, its missing parts supplied by reference TRBV19 and TRBJ2-1, is DGGITQSPKYLFRKEGQNVTLSCEQNLNHDAMYWYRQDPGQGLRLIYYSQIVNDFQKGDIAEGYSVSREKKESFPLTVTSAQKNPTAFYLCASSIPDFNEQFFGPGTRLTVL.

The chain couples TRBV10-3 to TRBJ1-1; D remains unclear. The CDR3 contains 15 residues. V lost 0 bases to trimming and J lost 4 bases, with 12 bases between them. Looked up from germline, CDR1 is ENHRY and CDR2 is SYGVKD. This chain's CDR3 is CAISESVFKPTEAFF. In DNA form, the CDR3 reads TGTGCCATCAGTGAGTCCGTCTTTAAGCCCACTGAAGCTTTCTTT.

The chain links TRBV19 to TRBJ1-2, with D tentatively TRBD1 (6 bases). This CDR3 spans 15 amino acids. Germline lookup yields CDR1 LNHDA and CDR2 SQIVND (reference sequence). Trimming took 4 bases from V and 3 from J, leaving 15 bases between them. Here the CDR3 reads CASSTTSDSHYGYTF. As DNA, the CDR3 is TGTGCCAGTAGTACAACTTCGGACAGTCACTATGGCTACACCTTC.

In this sample, this clone turned up a few times. This rearrangement joins TRBV11-2 to TRBJ1-2, with TRBD1 matching 7 bases. The CDR3 runs to 14 residues. Germline V gene data show CDR1 as SGHAT and CDR2 as FQNNGV. Trimming cost V 10 bases and J 3 bases; bases outside gene matches: 11. The CDR3 region is CATSYQGVHYGYTF. Written as DNA, the CDR3 is TGTGCCACCTCTTACCAGGGGGTTCACTATGGCTACACCTTC.